Below are 32 T cell receptor beta chains sequenced from a single sample in a study of shared clonotypes between healthy human individuals. CD45RO-negative, CCR7-positively selected cells formed the naive CD8 fraction, excluding terminally differentiated effector memory CD45RA+ cells. Only in-frame clones appear in the TCRdb table, and some are missing; sequencing was by immunoSEQ multiplex PCR. The table includes 2 million to 2.5 million clones, about 95% detected once. The sequenced material came from naive CD8+ T cells sorted from blood. These receptors were obtained from a man between 18 and 29 years old in good health.

The chain combines TRBV4-2 with TRBJ2-7; 7 bases fit TRBD2. J gave up 2 bases and V 3 bases, and 1 base lay outside the gene matches. Germline CDR1 reads LGHNA; CDR2 reads YNFKEQ. CDR3 length: 13 residues. The CDR3: CASSQGLPYEQYF. The CDR3 coding sequence is TGTGCCAGCAGCCAGGGACTACCCTACGAGCAGTACTTC.

V is TRBV4-1 and J is TRBJ1-4; possible D gene TRBD1, 5 bases. Germline V gene data show CDR1 as MGHRA and CDR2 as YSYEKL. CDR3 length: 15 residues. V lost 3 bases and J 4 bases, leaving 12 bases between the germline ends. CDR3 nucleotides: TGCGCCAGCAGCCACTTTCCGGGGCTTAATGAAAAACTGTTTTTT. Its translation is CASSHFPGLNEKLFF.

V gene TRBV6-5 combines with J gene TRBJ1-1, with D possibly matching TRBD1 (5 bases). The CDR3 is 14 amino acids. The V gene lost 3 bases and the J gene lost 4 bases, with 12 bases spanning the gap. Germline-derived CDR1 and CDR2 are MNHEY and SVGAGI. CDR3 sequence (DNA): TGTGCCAGCAGTTATGGCGATGGGGGCACTGAAGCTTTCTTT. This codes for CASSYGDGGTEAFF.

This clone has a single count. The V and J genes are TRBV7-3 and TRBJ1-5; no definite D call. The length of the CDR3 is 14 residues. V dropped 8 bases and J dropped 0 bases, with 11 bases sitting between them. CDR1 and CDR2 from the germline V gene are SGHTA and FQGTGA. The CDR3 protein is CASHRGNSNQPQHF. DNA of the CDR3: TGTGCCAGCCACCGGGGAAATAGCAATCAGCCCCAGCATTTT.

The V call is TRBV27, the J call TRBJ2-7; TRBD2 agrees at 8 bases. There are 15 residues in the CDR3. V dropped 3 bases and J dropped 7; count of bases not matched to a gene: 11. The germline V gene has CDR1 MNHEY and CDR2 SMNVEV (reference sequence). The CDR3 here is CASSFHYPGGGEQYF. CDR3 sequence (DNA): TGTGCCAGCAGTTTCCATTATCCGGGAGGGGGAGAGCAGTACTTC.

This sequence joins TRBV15 and TRBJ1-1; no firm D call. The CDR3 runs to 14 residues. V was cut by 4 bases and J by 0 bases, with 9 bases left in between. Germline-derived CDR1 and CDR2 are LNHNV and YYDKDF (reference sequence). CDR3 region: CATSITVMNTEAFF. DNA of the CDR3: TGTGCCACCAGCATAACCGTCATGAACACTGAAGCTTTCTTT.

The CDR3, as DNA: TGTGCCAGTAGTATCGGGACTACGGACGAGCAGTACTTC. Its translation is CASSIGTTDEQYF. V and J are TRBV19 and TRBJ2-7; 7 bases are a match to TRBD2. The CDR3 length is 13 residues. CDR1 and CDR2 (germline): LNHDA, SQIVND (reference sequence). V shed 3 bases, J shed 5 bases, and the junction held 4 bases outside the gene matches. The full variable domain, with the rest looked up from reference TRBV19 and TRBJ2-7, is DGGITQSPKYLFRKEGQNVTLSCEQNLNHDAMYWYRQDPGQGLRLIYYSQIVNDFQKGDIAEGYSVSREKKESFPLTVTSAQKNPTAFYLCASSIGTTDEQYFGPGTRLTVT.

To note about this clone: Compared with germline, one end of the junction differs, possibly owing to a read error. Other nucleotide sequences from this sample produce the same CDR3. The chain has TRBV7-7 and TRBJ2-7; possible D gene TRBD2, 6 bases. This CDR3 spans 14 amino acids. CDR1 is SSHAT and CDR2 is FNYEAQ in the germline V gene (reference sequence). The CDR3 sequence: CASSPGTGTYEQYF. The CDR3 DNA reads as TGTGCTAGCAGCCCCGGGACTGGTACCTACGAGCAGTACTTC.

The chain links TRBV5-1 to TRBJ1-1, with D uncertain. From germline, CDR1 is SGHRS and CDR2 YFSETQ. The CDR3 runs 13 residues. The V and J ends lost 6 bases and 1 base respectively, with 10 bases between them. For the CDR3, the DNA is TGCGCCAGCACCCGGCCGGGGAACACTGAAGCTTTCTTT. This translates into CASTRPGNTEAFF.

The V and J genes are TRBV4-3 and TRBJ2-1; D gene unclear. Germline V gene data show CDR1 as LGHNA and CDR2 as YSLEER. This CDR3 is built from 15 residues. Trimming pared 0 bases from V and 7 bases from J, leaving 13 bases between. CDR3 sequence reads: CASSQEDSSRNEQFF. The CDR3 DNA reads as TGCGCCAGCAGCCAAGAAGATTCCAGCAGGAATGAGCAGTTCTTC.

The chain combines TRBV13 with TRBJ2-7; 7 positions match TRBD1. From germline, CDR1 is PRHDT and CDR2 FYEKMQ (reference sequence). J lost 3 bases, V lost 4 bases, and 12 bases had no gene match. The CDR3 loop spans 16 amino acids. The CDR3 nucleotides are TGTGCCAGCAGCTGGGGATCCGGGACAGCCAGCTACGAGCAGTACTTC. This translates into CASSWGSGTASYEQYF.

V usage is TRBV30 and J usage is TRBJ1-5; 7 nucleotides match TRBD1. Trimming cost V 5 bases and J 4 bases; bases outside gene matches: 14. Germline-derived CDR1 and CDR2 are GTSNPN and SVGIG (reference sequence). The CDR3 spans 16 residues. The CDR3: CAWGPAGGGINQPQHF. The CDR3 DNA reads as TGTGCCTGGGGCCCCGCAGGGGGAGGGATAAATCAGCCCCAGCATTTT.

This clone has just one count. The V gene is TRBV11-2, the J gene TRBJ2-1; TRBD2 might be the D (5 bases). The germline CDR1 and CDR2 sequences are SGHAT and FQNNGV. The CDR3 length is 12 residues. The V end was cut by 0 bases, the J end by 13 bases, with 10 bases between. CDR3 in DNA: TGTGCCAGCAGCTTAGAGGGAGAACGACAGTTCTTC. Its protein product is CASSLEGERQFF.

V usage is TRBV9 and J usage is TRBJ1-2; TRBD1 might be the D (5 bases). The germline gives CDR1 SGDLS, CDR2 YYNGEE. The CDR3 runs to 14 residues. The V end was cut by 0 bases, the J end by 7 bases, with 13 bases between. The CDR3 DNA follows: TGTGCCAGCAGCGTAGAACTGGGGCAAGTTGGCTACACCTTC. Residues: CASSVELGQVGYTF.

This clone was seen just once. CDR3 DNA sequence: TGTGCCAGTAGTATTCTAGGAACCAATGAGCAGTTCTTC. Translation gives CASSILGTNEQFF. V gene TRBV19 combines with J gene TRBJ2-1, with D unclear. V shed 3 bases and J shed 6 bases, with 9 bases lying between them. The CDR3 extends over 13 amino acids. Germline CDR1 reads LNHDA; CDR2 reads SQIVND (reference sequence).

In the case of this clone: An end of the junction does not agree with germline; a read error may underlie this. CDR3 sequence (DNA): TGTACCAGCAGCTTAGATTATTGGCGGGAGGGCTCCTACAATGAGCAGTTCTTC. As protein: CTSSLDYWREGSYNEQFF. The chain joins TRBV11-2 to TRBJ2-1, with 9 bases fitting TRBD2. Germline V CDR1 and CDR2: SGHAT, FQNNGV. The CDR3 sequence is 18 residues long. The variable domain in full, completed from reference TRBV11-2 and TRBJ2-1, reads EAGVAQSPRYKIIEKRQSVAFWCNPISGHATLYWYQQILGQGPKLLIQFQNNGVVDDSQLPKDRFSAERLKGVDSTLKIQPAKLEDSAVYLCTSSLDYWREGSYNEQFFGPGTRLTVL.

The chain joins TRBV5-1 to TRBJ1-1; D might be TRBD1 (6 bases). There are 16 residues in the CDR3. The V gene lost 3 bases and the J gene lost 3 bases, with 18 bases spanning the gap. Germline values: CDR1 SGHRS, CDR2 YFSETQ. The CDR3 loop reads CASSWGPKGPDTEAFF. The CDR3 DNA sequence: TGCGCCAGCAGCTGGGGGCCGAAGGGCCCCGACACTGAAGCTTTCTTT.

Concerning this clone: Other DNA variants within this sample encode the same CDR3. This chain connects TRBV7-9 to TRBJ1-5; D unresolved. V was shortened by 1 base and J by 5 bases, with 6 bases between the two germline ends. Germline CDR1 SEHNR, CDR2 FQNEAQ (reference sequence). The CDR3 is 13 residues long. CDR3 in DNA: TGTGCCAGCAGCTTAGGGGTCGATCAGCCCCAGCATTTT. This sequence encodes CASSLGVDQPQHF.

The chain uses TRBV6-5 and TRBJ2-7, with D tentatively TRBD1 (5 bases). Looked up from germline, CDR1 is MNHEY and CDR2 is SVGAGI. V was trimmed by 9 bases and J by 2 bases, leaving 17 bases between them. This CDR3 contains 14 residues. The CDR3 region is CASRDPGKTYEQYF. CDR3 DNA: TGTGCCAGTCGAGACCCAGGGAAAACCTACGAGCAGTACTTC.

The J gene is TRBJ2-3, the V gene TRBV29-1; 10 bases agree with TRBD2. J gave up 3 bases and V 3 bases, and 18 bases lay outside the gene matches. This CDR3 has 19 amino acids. Germline values: CDR1 SQVTM, CDR2 ANQGSEA. The CDR3 here is CSVDGVLAGLFVGTDTQYF. The CDR3 DNA follows: TGCAGCGTTGATGGGGTACTAGCGGGATTGTTCGTGGGGACAGATACGCAGTATTTT.

The chain has TRBV27 and TRBJ1-2; D gene uncertain. Trimming left V 0 bases short and J 6 bases short, with 8 bases between. Germline values: CDR1 MNHEY, CDR2 SMNVEV (reference sequence). The CDR3 loop spans 13 amino acids. This CDR3 reads CASSLSPSNGYTF. CDR3 DNA: TGTGCCAGCAGTTTATCTCCCTCAAATGGCTACACCTTC.

The chain links TRBV4-3 to TRBJ2-5; D unclear. CDR3 length: 15 amino acids. Trimming took 4 bases from V and 5 from J, leaving 17 bases between them. Germline values: CDR1 LGHNA, CDR2 YSLEER. The CDR3 loop reads CASSPTVGLGETQYF. In DNA form, the CDR3 reads TGCGCCAGCAGCCCTACCGTGGGATTGGGCGAGACCCAGTACTTC.

Note on this clone: This same CDR3 is encoded by further DNA sequences in the sample. This chain links TRBV28 with TRBJ1-5; 7 positions agree with TRBD1. With V trimmed by 4 bases and J by 4 bases, 4 bases remained unmatched. The CDR3 consists of 14 residues. Per the germline V gene, CDR1 is MDHEN and CDR2 is SYDVKM. The CDR3 sequence is CASSYRGRNQPQHF. In DNA form, the CDR3 reads TGTGCCAGCAGTTACAGGGGCCGGAATCAGCCCCAGCATTTT. Filled out from reference TRBV28 and TRBJ1-5, the complete variable domain reads DVKVTQSSRYLVKRTGEKVFLECVQDMDHENMFWYRQDPGLGLRLIYFSYDVKMKEKGDIPEGYSVSREKKERFSLILESASTNQTSMYLCASSYRGRNQPQHFGDGTRLSIL.

The chain uses TRBV5-6 and TRBJ2-7, with D possibly matching TRBD2 (5 bases). The CDR3 sequence is 16 residues long. CDR1 and CDR2 (germline): SGHDT, YYEEEE. V lost 0 bases and J 7 bases, leaving 20 bases between the germline ends. Written as DNA, the CDR3 is TGTGCCAGCAGCTTGGGGCCCCAACTAGACCTGTGGGAGCAGTACTTC. Translating it yields CASSLGPQLDLWEQYF.

This rearrangement joins TRBV10-3 to TRBJ2-5; D is unresolved. The CDR3 covers 14 residues. Germline V gene lookup returns CDR1 ENHRY and CDR2 SYGVKD. V was cut by 4 bases and J by 5 bases, with 14 bases left in between. CDR3 residues: CAISVDTMGETQYF. CDR3 bases: TGTGCCATCAGTGTCGACACTATGGGGGAGACCCAGTACTTC.

The J gene is TRBJ2-5, the V gene TRBV13; the match to TRBD2 covers 14 bases. Germline V gene sequence: CDR1 PRHDT, CDR2 FYEKMQ (reference sequence). V gave up 5 bases and J gave up 1 base; unmatched junction bases: 9. The CDR3 has 18 residues. DNA of the CDR3: TGTGCCAGCAGCGGAAGGGGACTAGCGGGGGATATCCAAGAGACCCAGTACTTC. This translates into CASSGRGLAGDIQETQYF.

V usage is TRBV9 and J usage is TRBJ1-3, with D unclear. V gave up 0 bases and J gave up 4 bases, with 8 bases separating them. The CDR3 sequence is 14 residues long. CDR1 is SGDLS, CDR2 YYNGEE, per germline. The CDR3 nucleotides read TGTGCCAGCAGCGTAGAGGTCGGAGGAAACACCATATATTTT. This sequence encodes CASSVEVGGNTIYF.

The gene calls are TRBV4-3 and TRBJ2-1, with D unresolved. V lost 0 bases and J lost 6, with 12 bases in between. This CDR3 has 15 amino acids. In germline, CDR1 is LGHNA, CDR2 YSLEER. CDR3 sequence (DNA): TGCGCCAGCAGCCAAGATTGGGTATCAGGCAATGAGCAGTTCTTC. It specifies CASSQDWVSGNEQFF.

The rearrangement joins TRBV18 to TRBJ2-5; D unclear. The CDR3 length is 15 residues. Germline assignment: CDR1 KGHSH and CDR2 LQKENI. Trimming cost V 3 bases and J 1 base, with 12 bases left between them. The CDR3 region has the DNA TGTGCCAGCTCACCTTTCCGACTGAGCCAAGAGACCCAGTACTTC. This encodes CASSPFRLSQETQYF.

About this clone itself: Other DNA sequences in this sample translate to the same CDR3. The chain joins TRBV5-6 to TRBJ2-5; the D gene could be TRBD1 or TRBD2 (5 bases each). The germline CDR1 and CDR2 sequences are SGHDT and YYEEEE. This CDR3 is built from 15 residues. V shed 0 bases and J shed 2 bases, with 11 bases lying between them. CDR3 nucleotide sequence: TGTGCCAGCAGCTTGGCCCCAGGGAGTCAAGAGACCCAGTACTTC. Protein product: CASSLAPGSQETQYF.

The J gene is TRBJ2-7, the V gene TRBV25-1; possibly TRBD1 for D (6 bases). With 5 bases removed from V and 1 base from J, the gap between germline ends came to 9 bases. The CDR3 runs 13 residues. Germline V gives CDR1 MGHDK, CDR2 SYGVNS. CDR3 nucleotide sequence: TGTGCCAGCAGTTACGACAGGTCCTACGAGCAGTACTTC. This gives the protein CASSYDRSYEQYF.

The J gene is TRBJ1-4, the V gene TRBV27; 9 bases agree with TRBD1. Germline CDR1 is MNHEY and CDR2 is SMNVEV (reference sequence). Trimming took 8 bases from V and 6 from J; bases not matched to a gene: 7. The CDR3 loop spans 14 amino acids. CDR3 sequence reads: CASSSGTGHEKLFF. CDR3 bases: TGTGCCAGCTCGTCCGGGACAGGGCATGAAAAACTGTTTTTT.